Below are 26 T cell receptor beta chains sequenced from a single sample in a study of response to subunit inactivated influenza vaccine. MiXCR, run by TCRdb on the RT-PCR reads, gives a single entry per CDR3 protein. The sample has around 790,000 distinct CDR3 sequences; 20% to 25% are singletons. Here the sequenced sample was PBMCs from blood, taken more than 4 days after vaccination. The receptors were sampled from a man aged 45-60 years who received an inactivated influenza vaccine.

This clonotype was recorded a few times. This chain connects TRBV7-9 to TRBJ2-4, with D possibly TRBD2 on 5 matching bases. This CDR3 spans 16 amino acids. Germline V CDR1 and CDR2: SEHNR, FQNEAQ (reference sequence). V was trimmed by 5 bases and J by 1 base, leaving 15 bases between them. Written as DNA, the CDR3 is TGTGCCAGCAGCCCGGGGATCTGGGGTGCCAAAAACATTCAGTACTTC. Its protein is CASSPGIWGAKNIQYF. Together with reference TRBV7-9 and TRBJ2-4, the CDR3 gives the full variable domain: DTGVSQNPRHKITKRGQNVTFRCDPISEHNRLYWYRQTLGQGPEFLTYFQNEAQLEKSRLLSDRFSAERPKGSFSTLEIQRTEQGDSAMYLCASSPGIWGAKNIQYFGAGTRLSVL.

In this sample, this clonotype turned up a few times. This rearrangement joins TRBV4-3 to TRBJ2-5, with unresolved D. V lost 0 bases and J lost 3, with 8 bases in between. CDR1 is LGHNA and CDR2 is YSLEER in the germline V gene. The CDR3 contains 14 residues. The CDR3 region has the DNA TGCGCCAGCAGCCAAGACGTTGGGGAAGAGACCCAGTACTTC. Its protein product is CASSQDVGEETQYF.

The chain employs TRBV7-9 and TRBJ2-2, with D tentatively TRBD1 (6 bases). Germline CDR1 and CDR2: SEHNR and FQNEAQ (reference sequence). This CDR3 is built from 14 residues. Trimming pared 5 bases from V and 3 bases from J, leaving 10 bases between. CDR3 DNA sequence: TGTGCCAGCAGCGCGCCAGGGGACACCGGGGAGCTGTTTTTT. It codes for CASSAPGDTGELFF. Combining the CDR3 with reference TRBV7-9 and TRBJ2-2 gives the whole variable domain DTGVSQNPRHKITKRGQNVTFRCDPISEHNRLYWYRQTLGQGPEFLTYFQNEAQLEKSRLLSDRFSAERPKGSFSTLEIQRTEQGDSAMYLCASSAPGDTGELFFGEGSRLTVL.

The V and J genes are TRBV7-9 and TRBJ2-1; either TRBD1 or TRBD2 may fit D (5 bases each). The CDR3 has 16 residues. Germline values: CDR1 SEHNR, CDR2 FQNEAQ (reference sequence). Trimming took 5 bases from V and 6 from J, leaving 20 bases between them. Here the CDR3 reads CASSPSGLLASNEQFF. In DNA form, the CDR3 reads TGTGCCAGCAGCCCCTCGGGGCTACTTGCAAGCAATGAGCAGTTCTTC.

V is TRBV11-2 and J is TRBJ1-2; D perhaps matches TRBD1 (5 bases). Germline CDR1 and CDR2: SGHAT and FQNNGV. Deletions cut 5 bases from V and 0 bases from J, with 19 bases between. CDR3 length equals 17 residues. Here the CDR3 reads CASSPLQASPPNYGYTF. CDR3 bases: TGTGCCAGCAGCCCTTTACAGGCTTCCCCCCCTAACTATGGCTACACCTTC. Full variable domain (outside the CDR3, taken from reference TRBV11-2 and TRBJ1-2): EAGVAQSPRYKIIEKRQSVAFWCNPISGHATLYWYQQILGQGPKLLIQFQNNGVVDDSQLPKDRFSAERLKGVDSTLKIQPAKLEDSAVYLCASSPLQASPPNYGYTFGSGTRLTVV.

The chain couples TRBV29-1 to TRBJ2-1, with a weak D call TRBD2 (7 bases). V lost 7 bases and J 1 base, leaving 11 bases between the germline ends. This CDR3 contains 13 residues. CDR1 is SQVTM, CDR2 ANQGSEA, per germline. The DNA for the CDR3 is TGCAGCGGAGGGGGGGGATCCTACAATGAGCAGTTCTTC. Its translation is CSGGGGSYNEQFF.

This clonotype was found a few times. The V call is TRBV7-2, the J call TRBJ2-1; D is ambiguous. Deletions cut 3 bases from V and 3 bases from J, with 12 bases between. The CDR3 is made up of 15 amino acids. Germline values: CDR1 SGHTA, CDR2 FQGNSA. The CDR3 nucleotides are TGTGCCAGCAGCTTTTCACCAAAGGTCTACAATGAGCAGTTCTTC. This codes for CASSFSPKVYNEQFF.

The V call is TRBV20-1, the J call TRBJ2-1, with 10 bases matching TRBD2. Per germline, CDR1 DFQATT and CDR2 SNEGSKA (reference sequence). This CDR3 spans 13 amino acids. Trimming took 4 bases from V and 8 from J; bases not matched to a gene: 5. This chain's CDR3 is CSANPSGRHEQFF. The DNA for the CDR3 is TGCAGTGCTAACCCTAGCGGGAGACATGAGCAGTTCTTC.

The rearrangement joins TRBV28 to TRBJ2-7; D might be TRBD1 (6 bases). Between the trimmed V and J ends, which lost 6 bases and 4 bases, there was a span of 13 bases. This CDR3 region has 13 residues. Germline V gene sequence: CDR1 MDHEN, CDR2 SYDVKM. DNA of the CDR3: TGTGCCAGCAGCCAGGGGAATGAGTACGAGCAGTACTTC. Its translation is CASSQGNEYEQYF.

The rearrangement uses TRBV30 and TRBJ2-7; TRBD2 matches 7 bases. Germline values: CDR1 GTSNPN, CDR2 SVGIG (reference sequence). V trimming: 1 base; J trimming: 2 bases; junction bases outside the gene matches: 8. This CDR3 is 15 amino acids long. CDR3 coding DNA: TGTGCCTGGAGTGAAAGCGGGATAAAAGCCTACGAGCAGTACTTC. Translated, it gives CAWSESGIKAYEQYF.

CDR3 sequence reads: CASSASGSYNEQFF. DNA for the CDR3: TGTGCCAGCAGCGCTAGCGGGAGTTACAATGAGCAGTTCTTC. The chain is built from TRBV9 and TRBJ2-1; 10 bases agree with TRBD2. CDR1 SGDLS and CDR2 YYNGEE come from the germline V gene. Germline trimming cut 3 bases from V and 4 bases from J; bases unmatched to any gene: 1. This CDR3 is built from 14 residues. Complete variable domain (other parts from reference TRBV9 and TRBJ2-1): DSGVTQTPKHLITATGQRVTLRCSPRSGDLSVYWYQQSLDQGLQFLIQYYNGEERAKGNILERFSAQQFPDLHSELNLSSLELGDSALYFCASSASGSYNEQFFGPGTRLTVL.

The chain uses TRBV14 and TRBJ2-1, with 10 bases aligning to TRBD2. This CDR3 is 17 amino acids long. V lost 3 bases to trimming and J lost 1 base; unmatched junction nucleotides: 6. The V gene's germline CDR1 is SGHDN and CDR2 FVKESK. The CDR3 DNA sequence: TGTGCCAGCAGCCATGTACTAGCGGGACTGTCCTACAATGAGCAGTTCTTC. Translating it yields CASSHVLAGLSYNEQFF.

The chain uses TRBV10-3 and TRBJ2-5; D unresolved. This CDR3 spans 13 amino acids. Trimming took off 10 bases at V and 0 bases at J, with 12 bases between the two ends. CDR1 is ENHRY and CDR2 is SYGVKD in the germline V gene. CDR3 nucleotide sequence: TGTGCCACCGATTCTTCGTACCAAGAGACCCAGTACTTC. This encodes CATDSSYQETQYF.

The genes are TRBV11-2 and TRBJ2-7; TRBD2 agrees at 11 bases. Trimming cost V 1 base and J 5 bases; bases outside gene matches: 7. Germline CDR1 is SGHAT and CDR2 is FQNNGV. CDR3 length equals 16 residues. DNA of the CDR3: TGTGCCAGCAGCTTAGGCTTAGCGGGGGGGCATAACGAGCAGTACTTC. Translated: CASSLGLAGGHNEQYF.

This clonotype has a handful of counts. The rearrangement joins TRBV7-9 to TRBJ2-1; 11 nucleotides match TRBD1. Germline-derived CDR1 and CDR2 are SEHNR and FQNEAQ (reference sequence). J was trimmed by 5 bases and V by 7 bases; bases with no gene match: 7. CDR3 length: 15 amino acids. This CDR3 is CASNSGTGGNNEQFF. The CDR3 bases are TGTGCCAGCAACTCCGGGACAGGGGGAAACAATGAGCAGTTCTTC.

This chain's CDR3 is CATSRDKWMTEAFF. CDR3 bases: TGTGCCACCAGCAGAGACAAGTGGATGACTGAAGCTTTCTTT. J is TRBJ1-1 and V is TRBV15, with D hard to call. The germline V and J ends were trimmed by 0 bases and 5 bases, with 10 bases remaining between them. CDR1 LNHNV and CDR2 YYDKDF come from the germline V gene (reference sequence). This CDR3 region has 14 residues.

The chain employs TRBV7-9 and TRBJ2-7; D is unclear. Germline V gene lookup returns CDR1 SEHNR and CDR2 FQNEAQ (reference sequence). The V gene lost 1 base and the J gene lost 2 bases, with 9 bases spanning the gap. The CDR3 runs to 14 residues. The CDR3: CASSLGTITYEQYF. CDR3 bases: TGTGCCAGCAGCTTAGGCACAATAACCTACGAGCAGTACTTC.

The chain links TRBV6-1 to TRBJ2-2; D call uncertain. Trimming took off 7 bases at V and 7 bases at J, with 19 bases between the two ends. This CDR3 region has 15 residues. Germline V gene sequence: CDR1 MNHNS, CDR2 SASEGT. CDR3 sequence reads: CASTKGPSSLGELFF. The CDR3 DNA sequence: TGTGCCAGCACTAAAGGACCGTCTTCTCTCGGGGAGCTGTTTTTT.

CDR3 bases: TGTGCCAGCAGTAGCGGACAGGGATACCGCGAGCAGTACTTC. Its protein is CASSSGQGYREQYF. The rearrangement uses TRBV28 and TRBJ2-7; 8 bases map to TRBD1. CDR3 size: 14 residues. Trimming at V came to 5 bases and at J to 6 bases, leaving 9 bases not matched to a gene. Germline lookup yields CDR1 MDHEN and CDR2 SYDVKM. Complete variable domain (other parts from reference TRBV28 and TRBJ2-7): DVKVTQSSRYLVKRTGEKVFLECVQDMDHENMFWYRQDPGLGLRLIYFSYDVKMKEKGDIPEGYSVSREKKERFSLILESASTNQTSMYLCASSSGQGYREQYFGPGTRLTVT.

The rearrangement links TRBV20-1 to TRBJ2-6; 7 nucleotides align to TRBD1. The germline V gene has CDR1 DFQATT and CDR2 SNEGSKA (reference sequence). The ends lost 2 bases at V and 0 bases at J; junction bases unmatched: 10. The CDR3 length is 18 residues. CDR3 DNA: TGCAGTGCTAGAAGACAGGGTCTATCTAGCTCTGGGGCCAACGTCCTGACTTTC. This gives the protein CSARRQGLSSSGANVLTF.

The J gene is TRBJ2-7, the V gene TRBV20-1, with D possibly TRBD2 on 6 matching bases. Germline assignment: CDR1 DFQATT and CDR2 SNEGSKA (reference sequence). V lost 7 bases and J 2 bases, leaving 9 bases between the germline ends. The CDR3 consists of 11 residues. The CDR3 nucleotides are TGCAGTGTGGAGGGAACCTACGAGCAGTACTTC. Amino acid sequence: CSVEGTYEQYF.

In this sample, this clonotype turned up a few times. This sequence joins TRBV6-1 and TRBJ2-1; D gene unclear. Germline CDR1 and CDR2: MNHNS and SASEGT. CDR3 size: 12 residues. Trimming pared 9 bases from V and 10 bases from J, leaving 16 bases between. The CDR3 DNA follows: TGTGCCAGGGAAAACGGGCGATTGGAGCAGTTCTTC. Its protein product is CARENGRLEQFF.

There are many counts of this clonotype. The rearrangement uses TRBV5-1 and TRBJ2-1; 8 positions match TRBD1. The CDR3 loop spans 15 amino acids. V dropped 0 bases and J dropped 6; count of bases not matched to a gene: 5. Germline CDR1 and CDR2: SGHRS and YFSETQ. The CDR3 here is CASSLGGRGLNEQFF. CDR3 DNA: TGCGCCAGCAGCTTGGGTGGCAGGGGGCTCAATGAGCAGTTCTTC.

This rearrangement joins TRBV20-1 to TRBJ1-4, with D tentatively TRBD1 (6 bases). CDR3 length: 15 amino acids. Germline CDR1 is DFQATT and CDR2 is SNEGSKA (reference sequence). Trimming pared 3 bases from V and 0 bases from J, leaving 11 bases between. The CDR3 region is CSASRGETTNEKLFF. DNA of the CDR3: TGCAGTGCTAGTAGGGGGGAAACAACTAATGAAAAACTGTTTTTT.

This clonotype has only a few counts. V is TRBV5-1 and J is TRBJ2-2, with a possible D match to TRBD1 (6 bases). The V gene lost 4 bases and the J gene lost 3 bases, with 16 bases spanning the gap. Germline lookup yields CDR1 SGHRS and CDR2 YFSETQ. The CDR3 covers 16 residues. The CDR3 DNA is TGCGCCAGCAGCCACGGGACAAGACTTTACACCGGGGAGCTGTTTTTT. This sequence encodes CASSHGTRLYTGELFF.

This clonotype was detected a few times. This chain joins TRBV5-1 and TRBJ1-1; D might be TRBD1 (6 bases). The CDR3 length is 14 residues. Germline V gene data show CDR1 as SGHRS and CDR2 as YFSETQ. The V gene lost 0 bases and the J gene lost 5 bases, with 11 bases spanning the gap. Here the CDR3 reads CASSLGRGKTEAFF. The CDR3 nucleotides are TGCGCCAGCAGCTTGGGCAGGGGTAAGACTGAAGCTTTCTTT.